A single sample gave rise to the 26 T cell receptor beta chains below, sequenced in a study of T cells in Graves' hyperthyroidism and ophthalmopathy (dated by TCRdb to between 2018 and 2020). The method behind the library was multiplex PCR. TCRdb lists the instrument as Illumina HiSeq 2000. The TCR beta CDR3 regions were amplified from RNA transcripts. The first round of RT-PCR for the TCR CDR3 was performed with the HTBI primer set and the Qiagen OneStep RT-PCR kit. In-frame beta chains were kept once TCRdb had trimmed the public reads at Q25 with fastp and called clones with MiXCR. A single entry per CDR3 protein holds the most common genes and DNA from its merged rows. Present in this sample are around 300,000 distinct CDR3 sequences, 14% of which were seen just once. The top ten clonotypes cover under 30% of the sample. Sequences were obtained from blood. The origin of the receptors is a woman in her twenties or thirties with Graves' hyperthyroidism.

This clonotype has just a few counts. V gene TRBV11-2 combines with J gene TRBJ1-4; D is unclear. Deletions cut 5 bases from V and 6 bases from J, with 19 bases between. This CDR3 comprises 16 residues. Germline CDR1 is SGHAT and CDR2 is FQNNGV. The CDR3 sequence is CASSRVGWKNYEKLFF. The CDR3 coding sequence is TGTGCCAGCAGCCGAGTGGGGTGGAAAAATTATGAAAAACTGTTTTTT.

This clonotype was found many times. The rearrangement uses TRBV7-9 and TRBJ2-2, with 8 bases fitting TRBD2. From germline, CDR1 is SEHNR and CDR2 FQNEAQ (reference sequence). The CDR3 extends over 18 amino acids. J gave up 4 bases and V 1 base, and 11 bases lay outside the gene matches. CDR3 DNA sequence: TGTGCCAGCAGCTTAGGAGCCCCTTCTAGCGGGCCCACCGGGGAGCTGTTTTTT. Translation gives CASSLGAPSSGPTGELFF. Variable domain in full (rest from reference TRBV7-9 and TRBJ2-2): DTGVSQNPRHKITKRGQNVTFRCDPISEHNRLYWYRQTLGQGPEFLTYFQNEAQLEKSRLLSDRFSAERPKGSFSTLEIQRTEQGDSAMYLCASSLGAPSSGPTGELFFGEGSRLTVL.

Ten or more counts support this clonotype. V and J are TRBV2 and TRBJ2-7; D perhaps matches TRBD2 (5 bases). Between the trimmed V and J ends, which lost 8 bases and 1 base, there was a span of 15 bases. The CDR3 spans 14 residues. The germline gives CDR1 SNHLY, CDR2 FYNNEI. The CDR3 region is CASFTRFLSYEQYF. CDR3 coding DNA: TGTGCCAGCTTTACTAGGTTTCTGTCCTACGAGCAGTACTTC. Supplemented by reference TRBV2 and TRBJ2-7, the full variable domain reads EPEVTQTPSHQVTQMGQEVILRCVPISNHLYFYWYRQILGQKVEFLVSFYNNEISEKSEIFDDQFSVERPDGSNFTLKIRSTKLEDSAMYFCASFTRFLSYEQYFGPGTRLTVT.

Ten or more counts support this clonotype. The chain joins TRBV3-1 to TRBJ2-1; 9 bases agree with TRBD2. The germline gives CDR1 LGHDT, CDR2 YNNKEL (reference sequence). V was pared by 4 bases and J by 6 bases, with 7 bases of the junction left unmatched. The CDR3 length is 15 residues. The CDR3 bases are TGTGCCAGCAGCCGCGACGCAGCGGGAGGCAATGAGCAGTTCTTC. It yields the protein CASSRDAAGGNEQFF.

The chain employs TRBV6-5 and TRBJ1-4; 8 nucleotides agree with TRBD1. Germline V gives CDR1 MNHEY, CDR2 SVGAGI. The V segment lost 5 bases and the J segment 6 bases; nucleotides outside the gene matches: 5. This CDR3 comprises 14 residues. The CDR3 loop is CASSNDRGYEKLFF. CDR3 coding DNA: TGTGCCAGCAGTAACGACAGGGGCTATGAAAAACTGTTTTTT.

The chain uses TRBV3-1 and TRBJ2-1, with D possibly matching TRBD2 (5 bases). This CDR3 is 14 amino acids long. Trimming removed 4 bases from V and 9 bases from J, with 16 bases in between. From germline, CDR1 is LGHDT and CDR2 YNNKEL (reference sequence). CDR3 coding DNA: TGTGCCAGCAGCCCCCTTCGGCGGGCCGGTGAGCAGTTCTTC. Protein product: CASSPLRRAGEQFF.

This clonotype was counted many times. The chain joins TRBV12-3 or TRBV12-4 to TRBJ1-1, with TRBD1 as a possible D gene (5 bases). The CDR3 sequence is 15 residues long. Trimming took off 8 bases at V and 7 bases at J, with 23 bases between the two ends. CDR3 sequence: CASGPLSGGRIEAFF. The CDR3 nucleotides are TGTGCCAGCGGACCGCTCTCGGGGGGGAGGATTGAAGCTTTCTTT.

This clonotype was seen a handful of times. The genes are TRBV7-2 and TRBJ2-1; D is ambiguous. Trimming stripped 0 bases from V and 4 bases from J, with 10 bases between. This CDR3 has 15 residues. Germline CDR1 and CDR2: SGHTA and FQGNSA. This CDR3 reads CASSLAGQLYNEQFF. CDR3 bases: TGTGCCAGCAGCTTAGCAGGTCAACTTTACAATGAGCAGTTCTTC.

This clonotype occurred a few times. V and J are TRBV7-8 and TRBJ2-1, with no clear D. The CDR3 is made up of 15 amino acids. Trimming pared 2 bases from V and 0 bases from J, leaving 8 bases between. The germline gives CDR1 SGHVS, CDR2 FQNEAQ. CDR3 DNA sequence: TGTGCCAGCAGCTTAAGCTGGAGCTCCTACAATGAGCAGTTCTTC. This encodes CASSLSWSSYNEQFF.

This clonotype came up many times. The chain recombines TRBV29-1 with TRBJ2-7, with D possibly being TRBD2 (6 bases). The length of the CDR3 is 11 residues. The germline V and J ends were trimmed by 4 bases and 3 bases, with 7 bases remaining between them. The germline V gene has CDR1 SQVTM and CDR2 ANQGSEA. The CDR3 nucleotides are TGCAGCGTTGTGGAGGGCTACGAGCAGTACTTC. Protein: CSVVEGYEQYF.

The genes are TRBV7-6 and TRBJ2-7; TRBD2 matches at 10 bases. The germline V gene has CDR1 SGHVS and CDR2 FNYEAQ. The CDR3 is made up of 16 amino acids. J was trimmed by 4 bases and V by 0 bases; bases with no gene match: 6. The CDR3 DNA is TGTGCCAGCAGCTTAGCATCGGCTAGCGGGAGTTACGAGCAGTACTTC. It specifies CASSLASASGSYEQYF.

This rearrangement joins TRBV28 to TRBJ1-2; D possibly corresponds to TRBD1 (5 bases). In germline, CDR1 is MDHEN, CDR2 SYDVKM. V was cut by 10 bases and J by 7 bases, with 19 bases left in between. The CDR3 runs 13 residues. CDR3 sequence (DNA): TGTGCCACCCCCCGAAGGGGTTCGCGTGGCTACACCTTC. Protein: CATPRRGSRGYTF.

This clonotype has just a few counts. The chain is built from TRBV20-1 and TRBJ2-7; no clear D gene. This CDR3 has 12 amino acids. The germline CDR1 and CDR2 sequences are DFQATT and SNEGSKA (reference sequence). The V gene lost 5 bases and the J gene lost 2 bases, with 10 bases spanning the gap. DNA of the CDR3: TGCAGTGCTCCGACCAGTCCCTACGAGCAGTACTTC. Amino acids: CSAPTSPYEQYF.

This clonotype showed up just a few times. This chain joins TRBV7-2 and TRBJ2-7, with D possibly being TRBD1 (7 bases). Trimming stripped 1 base from V and 13 bases from J, with 17 bases between. This CDR3 has 13 amino acids. Germline V gene sequence: CDR1 SGHTA, CDR2 FQGNSA. The CDR3 here is CASSLVTTGEEYF. The CDR3 region has the DNA TGTGCCAGCAGCTTAGTGACCACAGGGGAGGAATACTTC.

The table lists this clonotype with many counts. This chain uses TRBV20-1 with TRBJ1-1; D perhaps matches TRBD1 (6 bases). This CDR3 comprises 17 residues. Trimming removed 6 bases from V and 1 base from J, with 24 bases in between. Germline V gives CDR1 DFQATT, CDR2 SNEGSKA (reference sequence). In nucleotides, the CDR3 is TGCAGTGCCGGGGGGCCCCTAGCGCCGTCGTCGAACACTGAAGCTTTCTTT. Protein sequence: CSAGGPLAPSSNTEAFF.

This clonotype has more than one count but fewer than ten. The chain is built from TRBV30 and TRBJ2-7, with 7 bases lining up with TRBD1. The J segment lost 4 bases and the V segment lost 5 bases, leaving 11 bases of the junction unmatched. The CDR3 has 14 amino acids. Germline values: CDR1 GTSNPN, CDR2 SVGIG (reference sequence). CDR3 in DNA: TGTGCCTGGGCCACACAGGGGCGGTTATACGAGCAGTACTTC. It translates to CAWATQGRLYEQYF.

This clonotype came up many times. Written as DNA, the CDR3 is TGTGCCAGCAGTGAACAGAGCTCCTATAATTCACCCCTCCACTTT. Translated: CASSEQSSYNSPLHF. V usage is TRBV6-1 and J usage is TRBJ1-6; no clear D. The germline CDR1 and CDR2 sequences are MNHNS and SASEGT. V was clipped by 2 bases and J by 0 bases, with 5 bases between them. This CDR3 contains 15 residues.

This clonotype was detected only a few times. CDR3 nucleotide sequence: TGTGCCAGCAGTCTAACAGGGACAAAACTGTCCTACGAGCAGTACTTC. It yields the protein CASSLTGTKLSYEQYF. V is TRBV28 and J is TRBJ2-7; D may be TRBD1 (6 bases). Germline CDR1 is MDHEN and CDR2 is SYDVKM. The CDR3 spans 16 residues. V was cut by 5 bases and J by 1 base, with 18 bases left in between.

For this clonotype: Possible read error: a much larger clone is one base away. V and J are TRBV7-9 and TRBJ1-1; no definite D call. The germline V gene has CDR1 SEHNR and CDR2 FQNEAQ (reference sequence). Trimming removed 4 bases from V and 1 base from J, with 13 bases in between. The CDR3 has 15 amino acids. The DNA for the CDR3 is TGTGCCAGCAGCTCAGGACTCTTTGAGAACACTGAAGCTTTCTTT. It yields the protein CASSSGLFENTEAFF.

This clonotype was observed a handful of times. The rearrangement uses TRBV7-9 and TRBJ1-6; D ambiguous. This CDR3 region has 13 residues. V lost 3 bases, J lost 7 bases, and 7 bases lay in between. Germline lookup yields CDR1 SEHNR and CDR2 FQNEAQ (reference sequence). Written as DNA, the CDR3 is TGTGCCAGCAGCTTTGAAAGGAATTCACCCCTCCACTTT. It is translated as CASSFERNSPLHF. Combining the CDR3 with reference TRBV7-9 and TRBJ1-6 gives the whole variable domain DTGVSQNPRHKITKRGQNVTFRCDPISEHNRLYWYRQTLGQGPEFLTYFQNEAQLEKSRLLSDRFSAERPKGSFSTLEIQRTEQGDSAMYLCASSFERNSPLHFGNGTRLTVT.

This clonotype occurred a few times. CDR3 bases: TGTGCCAGCAGCTCGGACTTCCGAGATACGCAGTATTTT. Its translation: CASSSDFRDTQYF. The V call is TRBV7-8, the J call TRBJ2-3; tentatively, D is TRBD2 (5 bases). This CDR3 spans 13 amino acids. Germline V gives CDR1 SGHVS, CDR2 FQNEAQ. V was shortened by 4 bases and J by 5 bases, with 10 bases between the two germline ends.

The chain uses TRBV4-1 and TRBJ2-1; possibly TRBD1 or TRBD2 for D (5 bases each). V was shortened by 4 bases and J by 8 bases, with 15 bases between the two germline ends. From germline, CDR1 is MGHRA and CDR2 YSYEKL. This CDR3 spans 14 amino acids. CDR3 nucleotide sequence: TGCGCCAGCAGCCGGGACCGTCGGGGTCATGAGCAGTTCTTC. This codes for CASSRDRRGHEQFF.

This clonotype was recorded at least ten times. V and J are TRBV28 and TRBJ2-1; TRBD2 aligns across 9 bases. Germline CDR1 and CDR2: MDHEN and SYDVKM. The CDR3 contains 16 residues. V gave up 5 bases and J gave up 2 bases; unmatched junction bases: 7. This CDR3 is CASSVASGTTYNEQFF. The DNA of the CDR3 is TGTGCCAGCAGTGTAGCTAGCGGGACAACCTACAATGAGCAGTTCTTC.

This clonotype was counted at least ten times. The genes are TRBV10-3 and TRBJ1-1; perhaps TRBD1 as D (5 bases). This CDR3 contains 14 residues. The V gene lost 6 bases and the J gene lost 4 bases, with 15 bases spanning the gap. From germline, CDR1 is ENHRY and CDR2 SYGVKD. The DNA of the CDR3 is TGTGCCATCAGCGAAGAAGTGGGGGGCACTGAAGCTTTCTTT. This sequence encodes CAISEEVGGTEAFF.

This clonotype was detected only a few times. This chain connects TRBV6-1 to TRBJ2-1; D unclear. V was trimmed by 0 bases and J by 3 bases, leaving 6 bases between them. The germline CDR1 and CDR2 sequences are MNHNS and SASEGT. This CDR3 region has 14 residues. The CDR3 loop is CASSEASYYNEQFF. CDR3 nucleotide sequence: TGTGCCAGCAGTGAAGCGTCTTACTACAATGAGCAGTTCTTC.

This clonotype was observed many times. The V and J genes are TRBV15 and TRBJ1-1; maybe TRBD1 (6 bases). The ends were cut back, 6 bases at V and 1 base at J, with 12 bases in the middle. CDR3 length equals 14 residues. Per the germline V gene, CDR1 is LNHNV and CDR2 is YYDKDF (reference sequence). CDR3 coding DNA: TGTGCCACCAGTTTGAGCAGGGGGAACACTGAAGCTTTCTTT. Translating gives CATSLSRGNTEAFF.